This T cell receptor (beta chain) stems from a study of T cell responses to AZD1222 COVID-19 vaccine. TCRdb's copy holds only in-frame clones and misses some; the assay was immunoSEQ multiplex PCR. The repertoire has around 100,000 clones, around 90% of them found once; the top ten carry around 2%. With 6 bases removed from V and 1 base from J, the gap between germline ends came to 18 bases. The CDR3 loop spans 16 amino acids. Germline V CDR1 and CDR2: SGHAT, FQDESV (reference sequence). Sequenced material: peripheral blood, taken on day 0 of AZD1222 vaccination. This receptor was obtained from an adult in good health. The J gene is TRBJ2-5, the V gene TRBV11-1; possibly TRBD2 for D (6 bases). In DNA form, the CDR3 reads TGTGCCAGCAGTCTTCGGGGGACTGCCACCCAAGAGACCCAGTACTTC. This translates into CASSLRGTATQETQYF. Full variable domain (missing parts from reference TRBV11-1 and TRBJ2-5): EAEVAQSPRYKITEKSQAVAFWCDPISGHATLYWYRQILGQGPELLVQFQDESVVDDSQLPKDRFSAERLKGVDSTLKIQPAELGDSAMYLCASSLRGTATQETQYFGPGTRLLVL.